This T cell receptor (beta chain) was identified during a study of T cell responses to AZD1222 COVID-19 vaccine. The trim removed 6 bases at V and 4 bases at J, leaving 3 bases unmatched. The length of the CDR3 is 13 residues. Germline CDR1 is LNHDA and CDR2 is SQIVND (reference sequence). TCRdb keeps only in-frame clones here, not all; method: immunoSEQ multiplex PCR. There are 140,000 to 150,000 clones in the sample; around 90% occur only once, and around 5% lies in the top ten. This clonotype was obtained from an adult who received the MenACWY meningococcal vaccine as a control. The J gene is TRBJ1-2, the V gene TRBV19, with 9 bases aligning to TRBD1. This specimen was peripheral blood, taken 28 days after the second dose of the MenACWY control vaccine. CDR3 nucleotides: TGTGCCAGTAGGCCGGGACAGGGCTATGGCTACACCTTC. It yields the protein CASRPGQGYGYTF.